A selection of T cell receptor beta chains follows, all from one sample in a study of graft-versus-host responses after intestinal transplantation. Assay used: immunoSEQ multiplex PCR; TCRdb lists only in-frame clones, some missing. The data show about 90,000 clones, around nine tenths seen once. The antigens these receptors bind are not known. Sequencing was performed on unstimulated CD4+ T cells sorted from spleen or lymph node cells, taken before intestinal transplant. All receptors derive from a human donor who received an intestinal transplant. CDR3s include the opening cysteine and the closing phenylalanine or tryptophan. A D gene is named only where the DNA matches it firmly. Clone size is given for some rows only: seen once, a few or many times, or a class if the clone is expanded.

abundance	v_gene	j_gene	d_gene	len	CDR3aa	CDR3nt
-	TRBV6-5	TRBJ1-6	TRBD1	12	CASGTGGSPLHF	TGTGCCAGCGGGACAGGAGGTTCACCCCTCCACTTT
few	TRBV7-9	TRBJ2-3	-	16	CASSLWTRPLGDTQYF	TGTGCCAGCAGCTTATGGACGCGACCCTTAGGAGATACGCAGTATTTT
once	TRBV6-5	TRBJ1-2	TRBD1	15	CASSRLGQGDYGYTF	TGTGCCAGCAGCCGCCTAGGACAGGGCGACTATGGCTACACCTTC
few	TRBV7-9	TRBJ2-6	-	15	CASSPGVAGANVLTF	TGTGCCAGCAGCCCTGGGGTAGCTGGGGCCAACGTCCTGACTTTC
-	TRBV11-1	TRBJ1-1	-	16	CASSLGQTGLNTEAFF	TGTGCCAGCAGCTTAGGACAAACCGGATTGAACACTGAAGCTTTCTTT
-	TRBV18	TRBJ2-5	-	14	CASSPSQGPGTQYF	TGTGCCAGCTCACCCAGCCAGGGGCCCGGGACCCAGTACTTC
-	TRBV28	TRBJ1-5	TRBD1	14	CASSLDRAIQPQHF	TGTGCCAGCAGTTTGGACAGGGCAATTCAGCCCCAGCATTTT
-	TRBV27	TRBJ1-1	-	14	CASSLNLGNTEAFF	TGTGCCAGCAGTTTAAATCTGGGGAATACTGAAGCTTTCTTT
-	TRBV11-2	TRBJ2-1	-	14	CASSVSWGWTEQFF	TGTGCCAGCAGCGTCTCCTGGGGCTGGACTGAGCAGTTCTTC
-	TRBV7-9	TRBJ2-4	-	13	CASSLAGGRDQYF	TGTGCCAGCAGCTTAGCTGGTGGCAGGGATCAGTACTTC
-	TRBV6-1	TRBJ2-7	TRBD2	17	CASSEIFAGVVNYEQYF	TGTGCCAGCAGTGAAATTTTTGCGGGAGTAGTTAATTACGAGCAGTACTTC
-	TRBV19	TRBJ1-5	-	14	CASSWGGANQPQHF	TGTGCCAGTAGTTGGGGCGGGGCCAATCAGCCCCAGCATTTT
-	TRBV19	TRBJ1-5	-	14	CASNRGGGNQPQHF	TGTGCCAGTAATAGAGGGGGGGGCAATCAGCCCCAGCATTTT